This is a list of T cell receptor beta chains from one sample in a study of blood T cell repertoires in COVID-19. Only in-frame clones appear in the TCRdb table, and some are missing; sequencing was by immunoSEQ multiplex PCR. The profile shows over 35,000 clones, 70% to 85% of them singletons. The sequencing sample was made of peripheral blood. The receptors come from a human donor with acute or convalescent COVID-19. The donor label of this sample is uncertain. Both conserved end residues are part of each CDR3. Fields, in order: V gene, CDR3 protein.

TRBV5-1	CASSRGTISYNEQFF
TRBV15	CATSTPTSGTEAFF
TRBV25-1	CASSNRDRGFPTF
TRBV19	CASTIQRSNEKLFF
TRBV11-2	CASSPRTAGYGYTF
TRBV28	CASSFSNTGELFF
TRBV7-3	CASSSLPMTGGGTEAFF
TRBV2	CASSEIEGARGQAFF
TRBV24-1	CATSDSGAGYQPQHF
TRBV25-1	CASSDERGTGNLFF
TRBV28	CASSSLQRGRYGYTF
TRBV4-1	CASSQVRGGGSGGYTF
TRBV4-3	CASSQDRLPGAYEQYF
TRBV3-1/TRBV3-2	CASSRRVEGDQPQHF
TRBV7-2	CASSPGLTGETQYF
TRBV18	CASSPQGTEAFF
TRBV2	CASSERGSAFF
TRBV5-6	CASSLLQGAEAFF
TRBV4-1	CASSQDPTGGRSEKLFF
TRBV28	CASMAGGANYGYTF
TRBV28	CASSFEGSGLANYGYTF
TRBV7-9	CASRTPLGHSTGELFF
TRBV6-2/TRBV6-3	CASSYMSGGLTGELFF
TRBV14	CASSQFQSSYEQYF
TRBV2	CASSSSGLAGAGEQYF
TRBV7-8	CASRLYEEGRVHEQYF
TRBV6-5	CASSWPGTGELFF
TRBV28	CASSTGQGPDEQYF
TRBV7-2	CASTYLAALQAYGYTF
TRBV19	CATGYTEAFF
TRBV7-3	CASSQNWGNTDTQYF
TRBV3-1/TRBV3-2	CASSQGTGGGQNTEAFF
TRBV19	CASTSSGTEAFF
TRBV7-9	CASSLGTGVGYTF
TRBV19	CASSISRGYEQYF
TRBV7-8	CASSLDTGGPNQPQHF
TRBV6-2/TRBV6-3	CASSRRGEQYF